One T cell receptor beta chain is described in this entry. This record comes from a study of blood T cell repertoires in COVID-19. Only in-frame clones appear in the TCRdb table, and some are missing; sequencing was by immunoSEQ multiplex PCR. The table shows a few hundred thousand clones, with 70% to 90% occurring only once. The CDR3 has 19 amino acids. The clonotype originates from a man aged 18 to 29 with active or convalescent COVID-19. The rearrangement joins TRBV1 to TRBJ2-1; the table names TRBD1, a call not compared with the DNA. TRBV1 is a listed pseudogene. The sequenced material came from peripheral blood. The CDR3 loop reads CTSSNSQCRGPFSYNEQFF. The CDR3, as DNA: TGCACCAGCAGCAACAGTCAGTGTAGGGGGCCGTTCTCCTACAATGAGCAGTTCTTC.